This T cell receptor beta chain was sequenced for a study of shared clonotypes between healthy human individuals. The CDR3 has 15 residues. The germline CDR1 and CDR2 sequences are LNHDA and SQIVND (reference sequence). The germline V and J ends were trimmed by 6 bases and 6 bases, with 17 bases remaining between them. Here immunoSEQ multiplex PCR was the method, and the copy in TCRdb shows in-frame clones only, minus some. The data hold hundreds of thousands of clones, with around 79% observed a single time. The sequence was collected from a middle-aged woman in good health. Some clones in this sample may be carry-over from other donors' samples. The gene calls are TRBV19 and TRBJ1-4; D is perhaps TRBD1 (6 bases). Material: PBMCs. The CDR3 DNA follows: TGTGCCAGTAGACGTGGACAGTATGCGGATGAAAAACTGTTTTTT. Residues: CASRRGQYADEKLFF.